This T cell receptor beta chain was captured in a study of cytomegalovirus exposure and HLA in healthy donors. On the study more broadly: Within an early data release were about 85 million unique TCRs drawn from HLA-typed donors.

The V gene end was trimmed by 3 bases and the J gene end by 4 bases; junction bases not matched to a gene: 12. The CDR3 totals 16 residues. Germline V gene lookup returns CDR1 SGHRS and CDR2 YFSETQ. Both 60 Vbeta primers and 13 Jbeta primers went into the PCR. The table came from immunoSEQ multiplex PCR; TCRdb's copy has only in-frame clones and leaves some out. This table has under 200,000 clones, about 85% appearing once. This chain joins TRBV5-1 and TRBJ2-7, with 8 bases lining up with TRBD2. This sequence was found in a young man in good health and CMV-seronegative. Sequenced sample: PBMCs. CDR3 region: CASSWSSGWRRYEQYF. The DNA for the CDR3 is TGCGCCAGCAGCTGGTCTAGCGGGTGGCGACGGTACGAGCAGTACTTC.